Listed below are T cell receptor beta chains from one sample, sequenced in a study of OX40 agonist ivuxolimab in advanced cancers. TCRdb keeps only in-frame clones here, not all; method: immunoSEQ multiplex PCR. This repertoire shows roughly 15,000 clones, around 90% found once; its top ten account for 65% to 75%. The sample consisted of CD4+ or CD8+ T cells sorted from blood, taken in a trial of the OX40 agonist ivuxolimab. The receptors here all came from an adult with an advanced solid tumor such as melanoma, head and neck, liver or kidney cancer. CDR3s include the opening cysteine and the closing phenylalanine or tryptophan. The D gene is left open where the match is weak. A clone size is listed for some rows: how often the clone was seen (once, few, many), or a class if it is expanded.

TRBJ2-3,.,TRBD2,TRBV5-1,CASSSVGLAGGPGTDTQYF,TGCGCCAGCAGCTCGGTGGGACTAGCGGGAGGGCCGGGCACAGATACGCAGTATTTT
TRBJ2-7,.,.,TRBV4-3,CASSQDRGPSYEQYF,TGCGCCAGCAGCCAGGACCGGGGCCCCTCCTACGAGCAGTACTTC
TRBJ2-5,.,.,TRBV4-1,CASSQMAGRKQETQYF,TGCGCCAGCAGCCAAATGGCGGGACGGAAACAAGAGACCCAGTACTTC
TRBJ2-3,once,TRBD2,TRBV7-2,CASSLVASGAPSGTDTQYF,TGTGCCAGCAGCTTAGTGGCCAGCGGGGCCCCTTCGGGCACAGATACGCAGTATTTT
TRBJ1-4,.,.,TRBV7-2,CASSSRAEKLFF,TGTGCCAGCAGCTCCAGGGCGGAAAAACTGTTTTTT
TRBJ2-3,.,.,TRBV28,CASSQSTDTQYF,TGTGCCAGCAGTCAAAGCACAGATACGCAGTATTTT
TRBJ2-6,.,.,TRBV25-1,CASSETAGANVLTF,TGTGCCAGCAGTGAAACAGCTGGGGCCAACGTCCTGACTTTC
TRBJ1-5,.,.,TRBV7-3,CASSQGPKTGHSVPQHF,TGCGCCAGCAGCCAAGGCCCCAAGACAGGCCACTCGGTGCCCCAGCATTTT
TRBJ2-6,.,.,TRBV4-1,CASSQPANVLTF,TGCGCCAGCAGCCAGCCGGCCAACGTCCTGACTTTC
TRBJ2-7,.,TRBD1,TRBV5-6,CASSPGQGSYEQYF,TGTGCCAGCAGCCCAGGACAGGGGAGCTACGAGCAGTACTTC
TRBJ2-7,.,.,TRBV19,CASRTIRSNEQYF,TGTGCCAGTAGAACGATCAGGAGCAACGAGCAGTACTTC
TRBJ2-5,.,.,TRBV7-9,CASSYFSGWETQYF,TGTGCCAGCAGCTATTTCTCGGGGTGGGAGACCCAGTACTTC
TRBJ2-7,.,.,TRBV4-3,CASSQTDYSYEQYF,TGCGCCAGCAGCCAGACCGACTACTCCTACGAGCAGTACTTC
TRBJ1-2,.,.,TRBV7-2,CASSSPTASEGYTF,TGTGCCAGCAGCTCCCCGACAGCTTCGGAGGGCTACACCTTC
TRBJ2-2,few,TRBD2,TRBV7-6,CASSFVAGTNTGELFF,TGTGCCAGCAGCTTCGTAGCGGGAACGAACACCGGGGAGCTGTTTTTT
TRBJ1-6,.,.,TRBV7-8,CASSLEGISSYNSPLHF,TGTGCCAGCAGCTTAGAAGGGATTAGCTCCTATAATTCACCCCTCCACTTT
TRBJ2-7,.,.,TRBV2,CASSGPGWEQYF,TGTGCCAGCAGTGGCCCTGGCTGGGAGCAGTACTTC
TRBJ2-2,.,TRBD1,TRBV7-9,CASSSTGANTGELFF,TGTGCCAGCAGCTCAACAGGGGCGAACACCGGGGAGCTGTTTTTT